The 21 T cell receptor beta chains below all came from one sample that was sequenced in a study of blood T cell repertoires in COVID-19. The protocol was immunoSEQ multiplex PCR, while the TCRdb copy is restricted to in-frame clones and leaves out a portion. The sample records a few hundred thousand clones, roughly 86% being singletons. The specimen sequenced was peripheral blood. Source of these receptors: a man in his sixties with acute or convalescent COVID-19.

The chain recombines TRBV28 with TRBJ1-4; TRBD1 aligns across 7 bases. This CDR3 is 16 amino acids long. CDR1 MDHEN and CDR2 SYDVKM come from the germline V gene. Trimming cost V 11 bases and J 3 bases; bases outside gene matches: 15. The CDR3 bases are TGTGCCTGCTCAAGAGGGGGCGCGTCGGCTAATGAAAAACTGTTTTTT. Its protein product is CACSRGGASANEKLFF.

This rearrangement joins TRBV7-2 to TRBJ1-1; 7 nucleotides line up with TRBD1. The CDR3 spans 14 residues. Unmatched junction bases numbered 7, after V lost 6 bases and J lost 3 bases. Germline V gene lookup returns CDR1 SGHTA and CDR2 FQGNSA. In nucleotides, the CDR3 is TGTGCCAGCAGAGAAGGGGGCTACGACACTGAAGCTTTCTTT. Protein sequence: CASREGGYDTEAFF.

The chain combines TRBV7-9 with TRBJ2-5; TRBD2 matches 8 bases. In germline, CDR1 is SEHNR, CDR2 FQNEAQ (reference sequence). The CDR3 sequence is 17 residues long. Germline trimming cut 5 bases from V and 0 bases from J; bases unmatched to any gene: 11. CDR3 in amino acids: CASSLSSSGGNQETQYF. CDR3 bases: TGTGCCAGCAGCCTCTCATCAAGCGGGGGTAACCAAGAGACCCAGTACTTC.

The rearrangement uses TRBV25-1 and TRBJ1-5; 8 bases line up with TRBD1. This CDR3 comprises 15 residues. Germline V CDR1 and CDR2: MGHDK, SYGVNS. The J segment lost 7 bases and the V segment lost 5 bases, leaving 10 bases of the junction unmatched. CDR3: CASSFTGGDDQPQHF. DNA of the CDR3: TGTGCCAGCAGTTTTACAGGGGGGGACGACCAGCCCCAGCATTTT.

The rearrangement uses TRBV30 and TRBJ2-7; 13 bases are shared with TRBD2. V lost 0 bases, J lost 1 base, and 6 bases stayed unmatched. There are 17 residues in the CDR3. The germline V gene encodes CDR1 GTSNPN and CDR2 SVGIG (reference sequence). The chain's CDR3 is CAWSVTSGGAGSYEQYF. For the CDR3, the DNA is TGTGCCTGGAGTGTAACTAGCGGGGGGGCCGGGTCCTACGAGCAGTACTTC.

The chain combines TRBV5-6 with TRBJ2-7, with a possible D match to TRBD2 (7 bases). V dropped 3 bases and J dropped 4 bases, with 11 bases sitting between them. The CDR3 covers 13 residues. The germline CDR1 and CDR2 sequences are SGHDT and YYEEEE. The CDR3 loop reads CASSWGGIYEQYF. CDR3 in DNA: TGTGCCAGCAGCTGGGGGGGCATTTACGAGCAGTACTTC.

The CDR3: CASSHWGPGGEKLFF. In nucleotides, the CDR3 is TGCGCCAGCAGCCATTGGGGTCCAGGGGGAGAAAAACTGTTTTTT. The chain recombines TRBV5-1 with TRBJ1-4, with 7 bases identical to TRBD1. Germline CDR1 is SGHRS and CDR2 is YFSETQ. Trimming took 4 bases from V and 8 from J; bases not matched to a gene: 11. CDR3 length: 15 amino acids.

Ten or more counts support this clone. V usage is TRBV4-1 and J usage is TRBJ1-5, with a possible D match to TRBD1 (5 bases). The V gene's germline CDR1 is MGHRA and CDR2 YSYEKL. The CDR3 covers 17 residues. Trimming left V 5 bases short and J 2 bases short, with 19 bases between. CDR3 residues: CASSNFRVGGGNQPQHF. As DNA, the CDR3 is TGCGCCAGCAGCAACTTCAGGGTCGGAGGGGGCAATCAGCCCCAGCATTTT.

This sequence joins TRBV28 and TRBJ1-1; D remains unclear. The CDR3 contains 16 residues. Trimming pared 3 bases from V and 4 bases from J, leaving 18 bases between. Germline V gives CDR1 MDHEN, CDR2 SYDVKM. The CDR3 bases are TGTGCCAGCAGTTTCCTCCGGGGAGTTGACGGCACTGAAGCTTTCTTT. Amino acids: CASSFLRGVDGTEAFF.

The chain has TRBV11-2 and TRBJ2-5; TRBD2 matches at 7 bases. Germline assignment: CDR1 SGHAT and CDR2 FQNNGV. CDR3 length: 13 amino acids. J was trimmed by 5 bases and V by 5 bases; bases with no gene match: 5. The CDR3 DNA reads as TGTGCCAGCAGCCTGGGGGGGGTGGAGACCCAGTACTTC. Amino acid sequence: CASSLGGVETQYF.

This clone appeared a few times. The chain employs TRBV7-3 and TRBJ2-5; 7 nucleotides agree with TRBD1. The germline V gene has CDR1 SGHTA and CDR2 FQGTGA. This CDR3 has 15 residues. Losses at the gene ends were 4 bases for V and 5 bases for J; bases not matched to a gene: 10. The CDR3 spells CASSYLPTGLETQYF. The DNA for the CDR3 is TGTGCCAGCAGCTACCTACCGACAGGGCTGGAGACCCAGTACTTC.

The genes are TRBV25-1 and TRBJ1-6, with 7 positions matching TRBD1. In germline, CDR1 is MGHDK, CDR2 SYGVNS. The CDR3 consists of 11 residues. V lost 6 bases and J lost 15; bases outside the gene matches: 5. The CDR3 DNA is TGTGCCAGCAGAGGACAGGACTACCTCCACTTT. Translation: CASRGQDYLHF.

The chain has TRBV12-3 or TRBV12-4 and TRBJ1-4; a weak D match, TRBD1 (5 bases). The CDR3 contains 13 residues. The V gene lost 5 bases and the J gene lost 5 bases, with 9 bases spanning the gap. CDR3: CASSRGENEKLFF. CDR3 nucleotide sequence: TGTGCCAGCAGTCGGGGGGAGAATGAAAAACTGTTTTTT.

This clone has more than one count but fewer than ten. The J gene is TRBJ1-6, the V gene TRBV6-2 or TRBV6-3, with TRBD1 matching over 8 bases. CDR3 length: 13 residues. The germline gives CDR1 MNHEY, CDR2 SVGEGT. The trim removed 6 bases at V and 14 bases at J, leaving 9 bases unmatched. The CDR3 DNA is TGTGCCAGCAGGTACGGACAGGGAGGAACCCTCCACTTT. Amino acid sequence: CASRYGQGGTLHF.

The chain uses TRBV27 and TRBJ1-6, with D perhaps TRBD1 (5 bases). CDR3 length equals 13 residues. The germline gives CDR1 MNHEY, CDR2 SMNVEV (reference sequence). The V end lost 5 bases, the J end lost 7 bases, and 9 bases lay between the germline ends. CDR3 loop: CASSPRQNSPLHF. CDR3 nucleotides: TGTGCCAGCAGTCCCAGACAGAATTCACCCCTCCACTTT.

The chain employs TRBV9 and TRBJ1-4; 9 bases are shared with TRBD1. The J segment lost 8 bases and the V segment lost 3 bases, leaving 8 bases of the junction unmatched. CDR1 is SGDLS and CDR2 is YYNGEE in the germline V gene. The CDR3 totals 15 residues. CDR3 region: CASSAAGQGREKLFF. Here the CDR3 DNA reads TGTGCCAGCAGCGCAGCGGGACAGGGTCGGGAAAAACTGTTTTTT.

This chain uses TRBV27 with TRBJ2-5, with 8 bases fitting TRBD1. J lost 2 bases, V lost 2 bases, and 7 bases had no gene match. Germline V gene sequence: CDR1 MNHEY, CDR2 SMNVEV (reference sequence). The CDR3 covers 16 residues. CDR3 sequence: CASSLRSGTGQETQYF. Here the CDR3 DNA reads TGTGCCAGCAGTTTACGCTCCGGGACAGGTCAAGAGACCCAGTACTTC.

This clone was seen just once. This sequence joins TRBV18 and TRBJ1-3; 7 bases are a match to TRBD1. Germline trimming cut 3 bases from V and 4 bases from J; bases unmatched to any gene: 9. Germline CDR1 and CDR2: KGHSH and LQKENI. The CDR3 extends over 16 amino acids. CDR3 sequence: CASSPLTGVLGNTIYF. The CDR3 region has the DNA TGTGCCAGCTCACCGCTCACAGGGGTGCTCGGAAACACCATATATTTT.

This clone was seen at least ten times. V usage is TRBV6-5 and J usage is TRBJ2-5; D not certain. The CDR3 contains 14 residues. Between the trimmed V and J ends, which lost 7 bases and 0 bases, there was a span of 12 bases. The V gene's germline CDR1 is MNHEY and CDR2 SVGAGI. The CDR3 bases are TGTGCCAGCACGACCAGAGCGTACCAAGAGACCCAGTACTTC. It encodes CASTTRAYQETQYF.

The table lists this clone with a count of one. The J gene is TRBJ1-2, the V gene TRBV3-1 (or the pseudogene TRBV3-2), with unresolved D. V shed 2 bases and J shed 4 bases, with 8 bases lying between them. The germline CDR1 and CDR2 sequences are LGHDT and YNNKEL (reference sequence). The CDR3 is 13 residues long. CDR3 in DNA: TGTGCCAGCAGCCAACCGGGGTCCTATGGCTACACCTTC. Translating gives CASSQPGSYGYTF.

The chain joins TRBV5-1 to TRBJ2-3; D is possibly TRBD1 (5 bases). This CDR3 spans 17 amino acids. Trimming cost V 1 base and J 1 base, with 16 bases left between them. CDR1 is SGHRS, CDR2 YFSETQ, per germline. In DNA form, the CDR3 reads TGCGCCAGCAGCTTGACCGGGTTGGGGCATGGCACAGATACGCAGTATTTT. Its protein product is CASSLTGLGHGTDTQYF. Supplemented by reference TRBV5-1 and TRBJ2-3, the full variable domain reads KAGVTQTPRYLIKTRGQQVTLSCSPISGHRSVSWYQQTPGQGLQFLFEYFSETQRNKGNFPGRFSGRQFSNSRSEMNVSTLELGDSALYLCASSLTGLGHGTDTQYFGPGTRLTVL.